A selection of T cell receptor beta chains follows, all from one sample in a study of T cell repertoires in cytomegalovirus infection. Antigen specificity for these receptors is unknown. TCRdb reprocessed the reads via MiXCR and lists one record per CDR3 protein. Of fewer than 650,000 distinct CDR3 sequences in the sample, under 45% were seen once. The input for sequencing was cultured PBMCs, taken from culture after CMV antigen stimulation. The receptors originated from a human donor in good health (CMV status not recorded). Some clones in this sample may be carry-over from other donors' samples. Both conserved end residues are part of each CDR3. A D gene is named only where the DNA matches it firmly. Rows may omit the clone size; those that give it use once, few, many or a size class.

.,.,TRBJ1-5,TRBV7-2,TGTGCCAGCAGCTTAGCGGCCCAGCCCCAGCATTTT,CASSLAAQPQHF
.,.,TRBJ2-1,TRBV19,TGTGCCAGTAGTACTAGGTTTGGGTCCTACAATGAGCAGTTCTTC,CASSTRFGSYNEQFF
.,TRBD1,TRBJ1-1,TRBV12-3/TRBV12-4,TGTGCCAGCAGTTACAGGGGAAGCTCTGAAGCTTTCTTT,CASSYRGSSEAFF
.,TRBD1,TRBJ1-5,TRBV19,TGTGCCAGTAGTCCCCGACAGGGGGCGATTGTTCAGCCCCAGCATTTT,CASSPRQGAIVQPQHF
few,.,TRBJ1-4,TRBV6-5,TGTGCCAGCAGAACGGCAGGAGTCGGGGCCGAAAAACTGTTTTTT,CASRTAGVGAEKLFF
.,TRBD1,TRBJ2-4,TRBV5-6,TGTGCCAGCAGCTTCTGGGACAGAAGGAACATTCAGTACTTC,CASSFWDRRNIQYF
.,.,TRBJ2-7,TRBV7-2,TGTGCCAGCAGCTTAGCTCGGGACTTCCAGTACTTC,CASSLARDFQYF
.,.,TRBJ1-2,TRBV27,TGTGCCAGCAGTTTATCTGGGGGATTGAGCTATGGCTACACCTTC,CASSLSGGLSYGYTF
.,.,TRBJ2-3,TRBV7-6,TGTGCCAGCAGCTTAACACCCCGGGCAGATACGCAGTATTTT,CASSLTPRADTQYF
few,.,TRBJ2-2,TRBV5-4,TGTGCCAGCAGCGCCCGAGCTCTAGCAAACACCGGGGAGCTGTTTTTT,CASSARALANTGELFF
.,.,TRBJ1-3,TRBV7-2,TGTGCCAGCAGCTTACTAGGGTGGGGAAACACCATATATTTT,CASSLLGWGNTIYF
.,TRBD2,TRBJ2-7,TRBV12-3/TRBV12-4,TGTGCCAGCAGTAATGCGCGGGAGATCGGGTCCTACGAGCAGTACTTC,CASSNAREIGSYEQYF
.,.,TRBJ1-2,TRBV12-3/TRBV12-4,TGTGCCAGCAGTCCCAGACAGGACTATGGCTACACCTTC,CASSPRQDYGYTF
.,.,TRBJ2-3,TRBV2,TGTGCCAGCAGTGAGTGGGGAACAGGAGATACGCAGTATTTT,CASSEWGTGDTQYF
.,.,TRBJ1-2,TRBV5-1,TGCGCCAGCAGCTTCTTTGGTCGAACCCCTCTCTATGGCTACACCTTC,CASSFFGRTPLYGYTF
many,.,TRBJ2-3,TRBV7-6,TGTGCCAGCAGCTCTCCCCGAGGGGGTAGCACAGATACGCAGTATTTT,CASSSPRGGSTDTQYF
few,.,TRBJ2-7,TRBV10-3,TGTGCCACCTCGACGGAAGCCTACGAGCAGTACTTC,CATSTEAYEQYF
.,TRBD1,TRBJ1-1,TRBV28,TGTGCCAGCAGTGCTCACAGGGGGCGTGTGAACACTGAAGCTTTCTTT,CASSAHRGRVNTEAFF
many,.,TRBJ2-7,TRBV7-2,TGTGCCAGCAGCGTTTCCTACGAGCAGTACTTC,CASSVSYEQYF
.,.,TRBJ2-1,TRBV18,TGTGCCAGCTCACCTCGGAGGGGGGGCCGATATGAGCAGTTCTTC,CASSPRRGGRYEQFF
.,.,TRBJ1-2,TRBV28,TGTGCCAGCAGGAGCACTTCTTGGGGGCGGCCCGGTGGCTACACCTTC,CASRSTSWGRPGGYTF
.,TRBD1,TRBJ1-6,TRBV27,TGTGCCAGCACGGCCATCTATTCCGGGACAGTCGGGAATTCACCCCTCCACTTT,CASTAIYSGTVGNSPLHF
few,.,TRBJ2-2,TRBV7-2,TGTGCCAGCAGTCGCCTGGCGGCAGGGGCGAACACCGGGGAGCTGTTTTTT,CASSRLAAGANTGELFF
.,TRBD1,TRBJ2-1,TRBV5-1,TGCGCCAGTAATAAGGGACAGGGGCTTTGGAATGAGCAGTTCTTC,CASNKGQGLWNEQFF
few,TRBD1,TRBJ2-3,TRBV7-2,TGTGCCAGCAGCTTAGGGGGCGGACAGGGTCCCGCAGATACGCAGTATTTT,CASSLGGGQGPADTQYF
few,.,TRBJ2-3,TRBV7-2,TGTGCCAGCAGCTCGGCGGATCCGCAGTATTTT,CASSSADPQYF
.,.,TRBJ2-5,TRBV5-5,TGTGCCAGCAGCGCGGAGGGTTGGGGACAAGAGACCCAGTACTTC,CASSAEGWGQETQYF
.,.,TRBJ1-1,TRBV6-1,TGTGCCAGCACCCCGGGGAGGTTGGGCGCTGAAGCTTTCTTT,CASTPGRLGAEAFF
.,TRBD2,TRBJ2-1,TRBV5-1,TGCGCCAGCAGCTTGTTCCAGCGGGAGTACAATGAGCAGTTCTTC,CASSLFQREYNEQFF
few,.,TRBJ1-2,TRBV12-3/TRBV12-4,TGTGCCAGCAGTTTAATCTTGGCCGTCACCTTC,CASSLILAVTF